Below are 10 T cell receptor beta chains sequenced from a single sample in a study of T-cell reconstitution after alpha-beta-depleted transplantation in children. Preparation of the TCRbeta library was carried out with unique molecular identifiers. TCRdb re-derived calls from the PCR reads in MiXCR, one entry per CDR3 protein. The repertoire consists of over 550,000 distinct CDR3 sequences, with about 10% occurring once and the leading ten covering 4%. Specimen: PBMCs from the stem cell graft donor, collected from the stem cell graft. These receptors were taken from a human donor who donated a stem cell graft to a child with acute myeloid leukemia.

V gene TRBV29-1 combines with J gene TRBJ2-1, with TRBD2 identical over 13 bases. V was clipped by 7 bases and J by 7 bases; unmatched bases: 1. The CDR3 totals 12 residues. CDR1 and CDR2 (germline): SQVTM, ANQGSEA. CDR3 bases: TGCAGCGGGACTAGCGGGAGAAATGAGCAGTTCTTC. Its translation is CSGTSGRNEQFF.

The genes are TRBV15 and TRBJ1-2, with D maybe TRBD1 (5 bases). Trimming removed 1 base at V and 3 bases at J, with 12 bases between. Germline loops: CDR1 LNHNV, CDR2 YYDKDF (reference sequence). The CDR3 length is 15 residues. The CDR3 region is CATSRGMGLDYGYTF. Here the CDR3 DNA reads TGTGCCACCAGCAGAGGAATGGGGCTCGACTATGGCTACACCTTC.

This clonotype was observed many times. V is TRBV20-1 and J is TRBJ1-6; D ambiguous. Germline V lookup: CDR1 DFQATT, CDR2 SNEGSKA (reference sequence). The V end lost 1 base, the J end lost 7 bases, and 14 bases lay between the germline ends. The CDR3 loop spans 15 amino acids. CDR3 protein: CSARVLEGGNSPLHF. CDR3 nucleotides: TGCAGTGCTAGAGTTTTGGAGGGTGGAAATTCACCCCTCCACTTT.

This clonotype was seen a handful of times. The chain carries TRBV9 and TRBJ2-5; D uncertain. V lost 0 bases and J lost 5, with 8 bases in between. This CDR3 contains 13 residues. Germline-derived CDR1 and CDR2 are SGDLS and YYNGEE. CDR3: CASSVAASETQYF. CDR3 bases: TGTGCCAGCAGCGTAGCGGCGTCGGAGACCCAGTACTTC.

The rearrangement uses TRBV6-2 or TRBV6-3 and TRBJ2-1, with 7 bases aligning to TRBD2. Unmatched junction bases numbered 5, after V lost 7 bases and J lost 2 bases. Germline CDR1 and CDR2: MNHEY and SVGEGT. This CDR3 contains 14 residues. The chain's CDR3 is CASISAGTYNEQFF. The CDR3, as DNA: TGTGCCAGCATTTCAGCGGGAACCTACAATGAGCAGTTCTTC.

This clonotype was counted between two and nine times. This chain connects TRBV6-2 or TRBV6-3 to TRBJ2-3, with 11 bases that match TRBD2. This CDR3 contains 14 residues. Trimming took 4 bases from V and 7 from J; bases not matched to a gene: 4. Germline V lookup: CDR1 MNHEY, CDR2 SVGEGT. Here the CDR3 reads CASSLLAGANTQYF. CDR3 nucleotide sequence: TGTGCCAGCAGTTTACTAGCGGGAGCTAATACGCAGTATTTT.

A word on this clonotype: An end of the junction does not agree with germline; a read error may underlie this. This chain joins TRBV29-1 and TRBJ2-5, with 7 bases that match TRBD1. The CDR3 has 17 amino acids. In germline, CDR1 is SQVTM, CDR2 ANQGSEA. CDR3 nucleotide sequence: TGCAGCTTTGAAGTGATAGGCCGGGACAGACACCAAGAGACCCAGTACTTC. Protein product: CSFEVIGRDRHQETQYF.

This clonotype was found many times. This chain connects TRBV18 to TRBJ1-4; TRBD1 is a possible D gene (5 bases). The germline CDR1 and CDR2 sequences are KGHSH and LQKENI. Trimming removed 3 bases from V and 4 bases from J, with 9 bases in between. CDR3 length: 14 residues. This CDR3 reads CASSPDRVNEKLFF. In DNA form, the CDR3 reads TGTGCCAGCTCACCCGACAGAGTTAATGAAAAACTGTTTTTT.

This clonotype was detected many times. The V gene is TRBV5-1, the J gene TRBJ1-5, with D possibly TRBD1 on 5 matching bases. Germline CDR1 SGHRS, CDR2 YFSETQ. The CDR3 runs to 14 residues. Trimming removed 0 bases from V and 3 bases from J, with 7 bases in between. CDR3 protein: CASSLGTPNQPQHF. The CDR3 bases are TGCGCCAGCAGCTTGGGGACACCCAATCAGCCCCAGCATTTT.

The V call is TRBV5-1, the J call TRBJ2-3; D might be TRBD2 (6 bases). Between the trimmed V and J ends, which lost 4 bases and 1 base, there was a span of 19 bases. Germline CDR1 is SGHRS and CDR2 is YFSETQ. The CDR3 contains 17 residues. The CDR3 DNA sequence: TGCGCCAGCAGCCTGACGGTAGCGGTTCAACGCACAGATACGCAGTATTTT. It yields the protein CASSLTVAVQRTDTQYF.